These 23 T cell receptor beta chains were all obtained from the same sample, sequenced in a study of control samples from healthy donors and cancer patients. Sequencing was performed with immunoSEQ multiplex PCR; in TCRdb, only in-frame clones are kept and a portion is missing. Among 150,000 to 190,000 clones, 85% to 95% were seen once, and the ten largest hold under 2.5%. Source material: blood. These receptors were taken from a man aged 50-60 years in good health.

The gene calls are TRBV5-1 and TRBJ2-7; maybe TRBD2 (5 bases). V lost 0 bases and J 1 base, leaving 14 bases between the germline ends. The CDR3 sequence is 16 residues long. Per the germline V gene, CDR1 is SGHRS and CDR2 is YFSETQ. The CDR3 nucleotides are TGCGCCAGCAGCTTGGATGCCCAGCGGAGATCCTACGAGCAGTACTTC. Translating gives CASSLDAQRRSYEQYF.

The chain employs TRBV9 and TRBJ1-3; 12 positions agree with TRBD1. The CDR3 is 19 amino acids. The germline CDR1 and CDR2 sequences are SGDLS and YYNGEE. Trimming removed 1 base from V and 2 bases from J; junction bases left unmatched: 10. Written as DNA, the CDR3 is TGTGCCAGCAGCGTAAATCCGGGACAGGGGGCTACTCCTGGAAACACCATATATTTT. This gives the protein CASSVNPGQGATPGNTIYF.

This rearrangement joins TRBV7-3 to TRBJ2-2, with TRBD2 identical over 10 bases. Germline CDR1 reads SGHTA; CDR2 reads FQGTGA. The ends lost 5 bases at V and 8 bases at J; junction bases unmatched: 8. The CDR3 contains 15 residues. CDR3 nucleotides: TGTGCCAGCAGCCCGACTAGCGGGTGGGCGGGGGAGCTGTTTTTT. Translated, it gives CASSPTSGWAGELFF.

CDR3 region: CASSEVEGGARQYF. The CDR3 DNA follows: TGCGCCAGCAGTGAGGTGGAGGGGGGCGCTCGGCAGTACTTC. The rearrangement links TRBV10-1 to TRBJ2-7, with D perhaps assigned TRBD1 or TRBD2 (6 bases each). Trimming shortened V by 2 bases and J by 9 bases, and 17 bases separated the two germline ends. Germline V gives CDR1 WNHNN, CDR2 SYGVQD (reference sequence). CDR3 length equals 14 residues.

V and J are TRBV11-2 and TRBJ2-5; a weak D match, TRBD2 (7 bases). Germline assignment: CDR1 SGHAT and CDR2 FQNNGV. This CDR3 contains 16 residues. V was trimmed by 1 base and J by 2 bases, leaving 14 bases between them. The CDR3 bases are TGTGCCAGCAGCTTAGGTAGGGGGGGACGGCAAGAGACCCAGTACTTC. It specifies CASSLGRGGRQETQYF.

A few counts support this clone. V is TRBV3-1 (or the pseudogene TRBV3-2) and J is TRBJ2-5; D uncertain. Per germline, CDR1 LGHDT and CDR2 YNNKEL (reference sequence). The CDR3 has 14 amino acids. Trimming stripped 2 bases from V and 4 bases from J, with 11 bases between. The CDR3 region is CASSQRQRGETQYF. DNA of the CDR3: TGTGCCAGCAGCCAACGGCAAAGAGGAGAGACCCAGTACTTC.

This chain uses TRBV19 with TRBJ2-1, with 9 positions matching TRBD2. Looked up from germline, CDR1 is LNHDA and CDR2 is SQIVND (reference sequence). After removal of 3 bases from V and 7 bases from J, the junction contained 7 bases not matched to a gene. CDR3 size: 15 residues. The CDR3 DNA reads as TGTGCCAGTAGTATCCTAGCGGGAATGGGGAATGAGCAGTTCTTC. As protein: CASSILAGMGNEQFF.

CDR3 sequence: CASQGAHEQYF. The DNA for the CDR3 is TGTGCCAGTCAGGGGGCCCACGAGCAGTACTTC. V is TRBV19 and J is TRBJ2-7; 8 bases are a match to TRBD1. J was trimmed by 5 bases and V by 8 bases; bases with no gene match: 2. CDR3 size: 11 residues. Looked up from germline, CDR1 is LNHDA and CDR2 is SQIVND (reference sequence).

V gene TRBV11-2 combines with J gene TRBJ2-1, with 8 bases that match TRBD2. V was pared by 2 bases and J by 9 bases, with 9 bases of the junction left unmatched. CDR3 length: 15 amino acids. Germline V gene sequence: CDR1 SGHAT, CDR2 FQNNGV. CDR3 nucleotide sequence: TGTGCCAGCAGCTTATGGGACGGGAGGGGCAGTGAGCAGTTCTTC. This codes for CASSLWDGRGSEQFF.

This rearrangement joins TRBV2 to TRBJ2-7; D unresolved. Germline V CDR1 and CDR2: SNHLY, FYNNEI. The CDR3 is 11 amino acids. V lost 7 bases and J 4 bases, leaving 8 bases between the germline ends. The CDR3 region is CASKNSYEQYF. As DNA, the CDR3 is TGTGCCAGCAAAAACAGTTACGAGCAGTACTTC.

This CDR3 is CASSQGSGSSYEQYF. The CDR3 DNA follows: TGCGCCAGCAGCCAAGGTTCAGGTAGCTCCTACGAGCAGTACTTC. The chain is built from TRBV4-1 and TRBJ2-7; the D is unclear. Germline-derived CDR1 and CDR2 are MGHRA and YSYEKL. This CDR3 comprises 15 residues. Trimming took 1 base from V and 0 from J, leaving 10 bases between them.

This clone showed up just once. The chain is built from TRBV12-3 or TRBV12-4 and TRBJ2-4; D gene unclear. The CDR3 spans 12 residues. The V and J ends lost 6 bases and 6 bases respectively, with 9 bases between them. The CDR3: CASSPGGNIQYF. The CDR3, as DNA: TGTGCCAGCAGCCCGGGTGGAAACATTCAGTACTTC.

The rearrangement joins TRBV28 to TRBJ2-7, with TRBD2 as a possible D gene (6 bases). V lost 7 bases and J 7 bases, leaving 17 bases between the germline ends. Germline CDR1 and CDR2: MDHEN and SYDVKM. The CDR3 is 13 residues long. This chain's CDR3 is CASKIPGLQEQYF. The CDR3 nucleotides are TGTGCCAGCAAAATCCCGGGACTTCAAGAGCAGTACTTC.

The gene calls are TRBV28 and TRBJ1-6, with 7 bases identical to TRBD1. V was clipped by 8 bases and J by 0 bases; unmatched bases: 4. The CDR3 runs to 15 residues. Germline V CDR1 and CDR2: MDHEN, SYDVKM. CDR3 coding DNA: TGTGCCAGCCACAGGGGACGCTCCTATAATTCACCCCTCCACTTT. Translated, it gives CASHRGRSYNSPLHF. Variable domain in full (rest from reference TRBV28 and TRBJ1-6): DVKVTQSSRYLVKRTGEKVFLECVQDMDHENMFWYRQDPGLGLRLIYFSYDVKMKEKGDIPEGYSVSREKKERFSLILESASTNQTSMYLCASHRGRSYNSPLHFGNGTRLTVT.

The chain employs TRBV3-1 (or the pseudogene TRBV3-2) and TRBJ1-2; TRBD1 matches at 8 bases. Per the germline V gene, CDR1 is LGHDT and CDR2 is YNNKEL (reference sequence). The CDR3 consists of 14 residues. J lost 7 bases, V lost 2 bases, and 6 bases had no gene match. The CDR3 DNA reads TGTGCCAGCAGCCAACTGGACAGGGTGGGTGGCTACACCTTC. This sequence encodes CASSQLDRVGGYTF.

The CDR3, as DNA: TGTGCCAGCAATCGGAACACCGGGGAGCTGTTTTTT. Amino acids: CASNRNTGELFF. The chain links TRBV6-5 to TRBJ2-2, with D unresolved. This CDR3 is 12 amino acids long. V was clipped by 7 bases and J by 1 base, with 4 bases between them. Germline assignment: CDR1 MNHEY and CDR2 SVGAGI.

V and J are TRBV3-1 (or the pseudogene TRBV3-2) and TRBJ2-1, with 15 nucleotides matching TRBD2. Unmatched junction bases numbered 14, after V lost 4 bases and J lost 13 bases. Per germline, CDR1 LGHDT and CDR2 YNNKEL (reference sequence). This CDR3 has 17 residues. The CDR3 loop reads CASSPPPGLAGGTNQFF. The DNA of the CDR3 is TGTGCCAGCAGCCCACCTCCGGGACTAGCGGGAGGAACTAATCAGTTCTTC.

V is TRBV5-1 and J is TRBJ2-1; possibly TRBD1 for D (5 bases). The germline gives CDR1 SGHRS, CDR2 YFSETQ. V shed 0 bases and J shed 8 bases, with 24 bases lying between them. The CDR3 runs to 18 residues. The CDR3 sequence: CASSLASFRQGIWDEQFF. In DNA, the CDR3 is TGCGCCAGCAGCTTGGCGAGTTTCCGGCAGGGTATATGGGATGAGCAGTTCTTC.

This clone showed up just a few times. V is TRBV9 and J is TRBJ2-6; D remains unclear. This CDR3 is 13 amino acids long. From germline, CDR1 is SGDLS and CDR2 YYNGEE. The V end lost 4 bases, the J end lost 1 base, and 3 bases lay between the germline ends. The CDR3 DNA follows: TGTGCCAGCAGCACTTCTGGGGCCAACGTCCTGACTTTC. Translation: CASSTSGANVLTF.

This clone was picked up one time. V is TRBV28 and J is TRBJ2-7; D possibly corresponds to TRBD2 (5 bases). The CDR3 spans 14 residues. Deletions cut 11 bases from V and 6 bases from J, with 23 bases between. CDR1 is MDHEN and CDR2 is SYDVKM in the germline V gene. The CDR3 DNA is TGTGCCTCAGAGGTAGCGTCCGCCCGGGGCGAGCAGTACTTC. Its protein is CASEVASARGEQYF.

The rearrangement joins TRBV14 to TRBJ1-2, with D uncertain. Per germline, CDR1 SGHDN and CDR2 FVKESK. CDR3 size: 13 residues. V was shortened by 4 bases and J by 4 bases, with 10 bases between the two germline ends. The CDR3 nucleotides are TGTGCCAGCAGCCTTCAGCGGACCTATGGCTACACCTTC. Translation gives CASSLQRTYGYTF.

This clone was counted a single time. J is TRBJ2-7 and V is TRBV2; 11 positions agree with TRBD2. The germline V gene encodes CDR1 SNHLY and CDR2 FYNNEI. This CDR3 has 15 amino acids. Losses at the gene ends were 8 bases for V and 6 bases for J; bases not matched to a gene: 12. CDR3 bases: TGTGCCAGCCGTCGGGCTAGCGGGAGGTCCGGCGAGCAGTACTTC. Residues: CASRRASGRSGEQYF.

The genes are TRBV5-1 and TRBJ2-7; D not certain. The V end was cut by 4 bases, the J end by 4 bases, with 6 bases between. The germline V gene has CDR1 SGHRS and CDR2 YFSETQ. CDR3 length: 11 amino acids. CDR3 nucleotides: TGCGCCAGCAGCAGCGAATACGAGCAGTACTTC. Its translation: CASSSEYEQYF.